This TCR beta chain emerged from a study of vaccination effects on CD4 cells after COVID-19. Expansion with viral peptide pools was applied to antigen-specific CD4+ T cells by the ViraFEST assay prior to sequencing. The culture ran for 9 to 11 days, and then CD4+ T cells were isolated. Each person got two doses of an mRNA SARS-CoV-2 vaccine, BNT162b2 or mRNA-1273. Testing of the vaccine recipients showed negative nucleocapsid antibodies and no prior SARS-CoV-2 infection. The researchers cultured fewer than 2.5 million PBMC per well with 8.5 to 10 IU/ml IL-2 and 9.5 to 10 ug/ml peptides. V lost 1 base and J lost 1, with 7 bases in between. In germline, CDR1 is SGHAT, CDR2 FQDESV (reference sequence). The CDR3 is made up of 14 amino acids. Profiling relied on immunoSEQ multiplex PCR, and the TCRdb table lists in-frame clones only, not all of them. There are roughly 70,000 clones in the sample; about 74% occur only once, and about 1.6% lies in the top ten.

This clone has only a few counts. Its target is unknown. The starting material was CD4+ T cells from PBMCs cultured with HCoV-229E spike peptides, obtained after COVID-19 vaccination. This sequence was found in a human donor who received a COVID-19 vaccine. J is TRBJ2-5 and V is TRBV11-1, with a possible D match to TRBD1 (5 bases). For the CDR3, the DNA is TGTGCCAGCAGCTTAGGGACACTCCAAGAGACCCAGTACTTC. Amino acid sequence: CASSLGTLQETQYF.